The 23 T cell receptor beta chains reported below all come from one sample, sequenced in a study of brain T cells in children with intractable seizures. Time point: blood from clinic visit 5 months post-surgery; TSC patient then seizure free. Method: immunoSEQ multiplex PCR; TCRdb's copy keeps in-frame clones and lacks some. The data show about 320,000 clones, with about 93% seen just once and 4.5% to 7% held by the top ten. The material sequenced was peripheral blood, taken about 5 months after surgery. Receptors originate from a boy in the first two years of life with tuberous sclerosis and intractable seizures.

The chain recombines TRBV7-9 with TRBJ1-1; D perhaps matches TRBD1 (5 bases). The V end was cut by 5 bases, the J end by 2 bases, with 15 bases between. The CDR3 extends over 15 amino acids. Germline V gives CDR1 SEHNR, CDR2 FQNEAQ (reference sequence). CDR3: CASSTLLGGNTEAFF. In DNA, the CDR3 is TGTGCCAGCAGCACCCTTCTGGGGGGAAACACTGAAGCTTTCTTT.

The chain joins TRBV29-1 to TRBJ1-1; TRBD1 matches at 8 bases. The CDR3 length is 13 residues. Germline loops: CDR1 SQVTM, CDR2 ANQGSEA. J was trimmed by 6 bases and V by 6 bases; bases with no gene match: 9. The CDR3 region has the DNA TGCAGCGTATCGACAGGGGCTAGTTCTGAAGCTTTCTTT. This translates into CSVSTGASSEAFF.

V and J are TRBV18 and TRBJ2-3; weak D call: TRBD2 (6 bases). CDR3 size: 15 residues. The germline V gene encodes CDR1 KGHSH and CDR2 LQKENI. V lost 1 base to trimming and J lost 1 base, with 9 bases between them. CDR3 sequence (DNA): TGTGCCAGCTCACCACGTACGGGGGGCACAGATACGCAGTATTTT. Translated: CASSPRTGGTDTQYF.

V gene TRBV4-1 combines with J gene TRBJ1-5; maybe TRBD1 (5 bases). V lost 0 bases and J 3 bases, leaving 12 bases between the germline ends. This CDR3 is built from 16 residues. Germline V gene lookup returns CDR1 MGHRA and CDR2 YSYEKL. The CDR3 DNA sequence: TGCGCCAGCAGCCAAGATTGGGACGGACTCAATCAGCCCCAGCATTTT. Protein product: CASSQDWDGLNQPQHF.

On this clone: The sample holds other DNA sequences that translate to the same CDR3. The chain links TRBV19 to TRBJ2-1; no clear D. Germline CDR1 and CDR2: LNHDA and SQIVND (reference sequence). CDR3 length equals 13 residues. Trimming removed 3 bases from V and 3 bases from J, with 6 bases in between. CDR3 amino acids: CASSILLYNEQFF. CDR3 in DNA: TGTGCCAGTAGTATTCTACTCTACAATGAGCAGTTCTTC.

The CDR3: CASSPGFEGPTNEKLFF. The CDR3, as DNA: TGTGCCAGCAGCCCCGGGTTTGAAGGTCCAACTAATGAAAAACTGTTTTTT. The rearrangement uses TRBV7-9 and TRBJ1-4; no clear D gene. This CDR3 region has 17 residues. Germline V gives CDR1 SEHNR, CDR2 FQNEAQ (reference sequence). Trimming shortened V by 5 bases and J by 0 bases, and 16 bases separated the two germline ends.

The chain combines TRBV6-1 with TRBJ2-2, with D unresolved. The CDR3 is made up of 12 amino acids. CDR1 and CDR2 (germline): MNHNS, SASEGT. Trimming pared 3 bases from V and 7 bases from J, leaving 6 bases between. The CDR3 coding sequence is TGTGCCAGCAGTGATAGGGTCGGGGAGCTGTTTTTT. Amino acids: CASSDRVGELFF.

This chain uses TRBV24-1 with TRBJ2-1, with 9 nucleotides matching TRBD2. The length of the CDR3 is 14 residues. Germline CDR1 is KGHDR and CDR2 is SFDVKD. V gave up 8 bases and J gave up 7 bases; unmatched junction bases: 8. CDR3 nucleotides: TGTGCCACCATGGCGGGAGGGCCAAGGAATGAGCAGTTCTTC. Residues: CATMAGGPRNEQFF.

The chain is built from TRBV6-1 and TRBJ2-1, with a tentative D call TRBD1 (5 bases). Germline V gene data show CDR1 as MNHNS and CDR2 as SASEGT. The ends were cut back, 1 base at V and 3 bases at J, with 7 bases in the middle. CDR3 size: 14 residues. CDR3 amino acids: CASSEGQIYNEQFF. CDR3 nucleotides: TGTGCCAGCAGTGAAGGACAGATCTACAATGAGCAGTTCTTC.

The genes are TRBV6-2 or TRBV6-3 and TRBJ1-1; a possible D gene is TRBD1 (5 bases). V was cut by 2 bases and J by 4 bases, with 11 bases left in between. Per germline, CDR1 MNHEY and CDR2 SVGEGT. This CDR3 is 14 amino acids long. Written as DNA, the CDR3 is TGTGCCAGCAGTTACGGAGGGGAGGTCACTGAAGCTTTCTTT. Translating it yields CASSYGGEVTEAFF.

Comments on this clone: Other DNA sequences of this sample code for an identical CDR3. V usage is TRBV6-5 and J usage is TRBJ2-5; D not certain. Trimming cost V 2 bases and J 5 bases, with 3 bases left between them. Per the germline V gene, CDR1 is MNHEY and CDR2 is SVGAGI. The CDR3 spans 11 residues. CDR3 sequence: CASSYSETQYF. CDR3 DNA: TGTGCCAGCAGTTACAGCGAGACCCAGTACTTC.

In its sample, this clone was seen a few times. The chain is built from TRBV18 and TRBJ1-2; no firm D call. The CDR3 length is 15 residues. CDR1 and CDR2 from the germline V gene are KGHSH and LQKENI. V lost 1 base, J lost 4 bases, and 13 bases lay in between. The chain's CDR3 is CASSPLEGRGYGYTF. CDR3 in DNA: TGTGCCAGCTCACCACTCGAAGGGCGCGGCTATGGCTACACCTTC.

The V gene is TRBV28, the J gene TRBJ1-1, with 7 bases aligning to TRBD1. The CDR3 runs to 17 residues. CDR1 and CDR2 from the germline V gene are MDHEN and SYDVKM. V was clipped by 5 bases and J by 0 bases; unmatched bases: 12. The CDR3 sequence: CASSPTPTGNLNTEAFF. In DNA form, the CDR3 reads TGTGCCAGCAGTCCAACTCCGACAGGGAACTTGAACACTGAAGCTTTCTTT.

The chain combines TRBV4-1 with TRBJ2-1; maybe TRBD2 (6 bases). The V end was cut by 5 bases, the J end by 9 bases, with 11 bases between. The V gene's germline CDR1 is MGHRA and CDR2 YSYEKL. The CDR3 is 12 amino acids. CDR3 in amino acids: CASSEGGTEQFF. The CDR3 bases are TGCGCCAGCAGCGAAGGCGGGACTGAGCAGTTCTTC.

This clone was found once. The chain joins TRBV6-9 to TRBJ2-1; no firm D call. Germline V gene lookup returns CDR1 MNHGY and CDR2 SVAAGI. Trimming left V 8 bases short and J 5 bases short, with 4 bases between. The CDR3 loop spans 10 amino acids. DNA of the CDR3: TGTGCCAGCTGTCACAATGAGCAGTTCTTC. Encoded protein: CASCHNEQFF.

The chain couples TRBV4-1 to TRBJ2-3; 8 nucleotides agree with TRBD2. Trimming removed 1 base from V and 3 bases from J; junction bases left unmatched: 6. The CDR3 covers 16 residues. Germline V gene lookup returns CDR1 MGHRA and CDR2 YSYEKL. This CDR3 reads CASSQAPSGLTDTQYF. The CDR3 coding sequence is TGCGCCAGCAGCCAAGCCCCTAGCGGGCTAACAGATACGCAGTATTTT.

The V call is TRBV6-5, the J call TRBJ2-4, with D unresolved. The CDR3 has 14 amino acids. CDR1 MNHEY and CDR2 SVGAGI come from the germline V gene. V lost 7 bases and J 0 bases, leaving 10 bases between the germline ends. The CDR3 is CASMGRLAKNIQYF. The DNA for the CDR3 is TGTGCCAGCATGGGTAGGCTAGCCAAAAACATTCAGTACTTC.

The chain combines TRBV27 with TRBJ2-2; 7 bases align to TRBD2. The V gene end was trimmed by 4 bases and the J gene end by 6 bases; junction bases not matched to a gene: 5. Per the germline V gene, CDR1 is MNHEY and CDR2 is SMNVEV (reference sequence). The CDR3 totals 14 residues. CDR3 amino acids: CASSSGTIPGELFF. CDR3 sequence (DNA): TGTGCCAGCAGTTCCGGGACTATTCCCGGGGAGCTGTTTTTT.

The genes are TRBV7-2 and TRBJ2-3, with TRBD2 identical over 13 bases. The germline CDR1 and CDR2 sequences are SGHTA and FQGNSA. This CDR3 has 17 amino acids. Losses at the gene ends were 5 bases for V and 2 bases for J; bases not matched to a gene: 7. The DNA of the CDR3 is TGTGCCAGCAGCCACAGACTAGCGGGGGGCTACACAGATACGCAGTATTTT. As protein: CASSHRLAGGYTDTQYF.

The rearrangement joins TRBV5-1 to TRBJ2-7; D unclear. Germline CDR1 reads SGHRS; CDR2 reads YFSETQ. Trimming shortened V by 0 bases and J by 5 bases, and 15 bases separated the two germline ends. The CDR3 spans 15 residues. The CDR3 reads CASSLGTTPTHEQYF. The CDR3 DNA reads as TGCGCCAGCAGCTTGGGAACCACACCCACCCACGAGCAGTACTTC.

V gene TRBV5-6 combines with J gene TRBJ2-7; D is possibly TRBD1 (6 bases). The V end was cut by 2 bases, the J end by 3 bases, with 9 bases between. Per germline, CDR1 SGHDT and CDR2 YYEEEE. The CDR3 totals 13 residues. The CDR3 nucleotides are TGTGCCAGCAGCTTTGTACAGGGCTACGAGCAGTACTTC. Its translation is CASSFVQGYEQYF.

The chain carries TRBV4-1 and TRBJ2-5, with 10 bases aligning to TRBD1. The CDR3 contains 15 residues. With 0 bases clipped from V and 5 bases from J, the junction kept 3 bases outside the gene matches. Germline CDR1 MGHRA, CDR2 YSYEKL. The CDR3 spells CASSQDWGQGETQYF. The CDR3 DNA reads TGCGCCAGCAGCCAAGATTGGGGACAGGGGGAGACCCAGTACTTC.

The chain is built from TRBV11-2 and TRBJ2-3; 10 positions agree with TRBD2. V was clipped by 2 bases and J by 1 base; unmatched bases: 0. Germline lookup yields CDR1 SGHAT and CDR2 FQNNGV. This CDR3 has 15 amino acids. The CDR3 region is CASSLLAGGTDTQYF. Here the CDR3 DNA reads TGTGCCAGCAGCTTACTAGCGGGGGGCACAGATACGCAGTATTTT.